This T cell receptor beta chain came from a study of beta chain features in type 1 diabetes. This clone was detected only once. Its target is unknown. Expressed TCRB transcripts were sequenced because the isolated RNA had all been reverse transcribed beforehand. Profiled with immunoSEQ multiplex PCR; TCRdb holds only in-frame clones, not every one. The sample carries about 240,000 clones, around 13% recorded once. Losses at the gene ends were 4 bases for V and 8 bases for J; bases not matched to a gene: 6. Per the germline V gene, CDR1 is SGHRS and CDR2 is YFSETQ. This CDR3 spans 13 amino acids. The study, taken as a whole, reports: In comparison with healthy donors, patients had naive, central memory and Treg TCRB repertoires that appeared more similar. In cDNA sequencing, cells with high TCR expression could be over-represented. A PCR bias possibly favoring shorter templates would apply equally to patients and controls. Insertions were fewer and deletions more numerous at VDJ junctions in type 1 diabetes patients. Across all four CD4+ subsets, people with type 1 diabetes showed modestly shorter TCRB CDR3s.

This clonotype originated in a man aged 30 to 45 with type 1 diabetes. The V gene is TRBV5-1, the J gene TRBJ2-1, with TRBD1 matching 7 bases. The sequenced sample consisted of naive CD4+ T cells from blood. CDR3 DNA sequence: TGCGCCAGCAGCCCGACAGGGTTCCATGAGCAGTTCTTC. Its protein product is CASSPTGFHEQFF.